This T cell receptor (beta chain) was sequenced during a study of blood T cell repertoires in COVID-19. This clone was counted a single time. Germline V lookup: CDR1 SGHRS, CDR2 YFSETQ. The CDR3 sequence is 15 residues long. Trimming removed 4 bases from V and 1 base from J, with 14 bases in between. Assay: immunoSEQ multiplex PCR; the TCRdb copy retains only in-frame clones and omits some. The table records about 280,000 clones, around nine tenths of them present only once. The V and J genes are TRBV5-1 and TRBJ1-1, with D possibly TRBD1 on 6 matching bases. This receptor was taken from a woman under 40 with COVID-19, enrolled during active disease. The material sequenced was peripheral blood. The CDR3 DNA reads TGCGCCAGCAGCCACGGACAGACACCGAACACTGAAGCTTTCTTT. It specifies CASSHGQTPNTEAFF.